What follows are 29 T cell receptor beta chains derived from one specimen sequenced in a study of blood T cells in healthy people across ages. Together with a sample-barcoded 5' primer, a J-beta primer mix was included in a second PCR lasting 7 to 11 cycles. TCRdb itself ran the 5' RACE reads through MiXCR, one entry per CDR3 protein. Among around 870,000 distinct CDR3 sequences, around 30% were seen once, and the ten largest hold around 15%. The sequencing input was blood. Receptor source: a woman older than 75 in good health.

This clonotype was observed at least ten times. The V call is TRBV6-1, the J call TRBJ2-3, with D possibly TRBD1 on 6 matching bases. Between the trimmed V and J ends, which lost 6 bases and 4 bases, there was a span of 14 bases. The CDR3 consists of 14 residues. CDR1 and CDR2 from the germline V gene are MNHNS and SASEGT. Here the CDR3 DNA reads TGTGCCAGCAGCGTTGACAGGCGGCCAGATACGCAGTATTTT. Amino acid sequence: CASSVDRRPDTQYF.

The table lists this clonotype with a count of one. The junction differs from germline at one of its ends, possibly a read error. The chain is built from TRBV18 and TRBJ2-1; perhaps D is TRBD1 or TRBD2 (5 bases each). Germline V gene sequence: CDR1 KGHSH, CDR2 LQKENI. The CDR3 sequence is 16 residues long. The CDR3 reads CASSPSPGPLGNGQFF. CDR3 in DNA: TGTGCCAGCTCACCTTCCCCGGGACCCCTTGGGAATGGGCAGTTCTTC.

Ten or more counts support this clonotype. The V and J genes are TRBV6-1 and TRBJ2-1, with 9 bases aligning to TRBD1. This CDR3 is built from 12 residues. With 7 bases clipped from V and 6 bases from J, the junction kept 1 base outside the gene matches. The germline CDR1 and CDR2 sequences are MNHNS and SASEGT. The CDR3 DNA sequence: TGTGCCAGCAAGGGACAGGGCAATGAGCAGTTCTTC. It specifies CASKGQGNEQFF.

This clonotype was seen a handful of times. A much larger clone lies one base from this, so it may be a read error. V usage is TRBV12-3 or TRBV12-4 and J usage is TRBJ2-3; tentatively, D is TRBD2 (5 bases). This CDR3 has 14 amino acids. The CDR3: CASSFGIRTDAQYF. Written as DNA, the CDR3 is TGTGCCAGCAGTTTCGGGATCCGCACAGATGCGCAGTATTTT.

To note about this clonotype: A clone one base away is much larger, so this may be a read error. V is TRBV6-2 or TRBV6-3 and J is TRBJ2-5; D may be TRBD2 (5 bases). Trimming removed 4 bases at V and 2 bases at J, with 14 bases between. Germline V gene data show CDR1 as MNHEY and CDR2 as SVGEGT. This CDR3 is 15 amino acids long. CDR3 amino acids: CASSFGGRVQETQYF. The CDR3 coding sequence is TGTGCCAGCAGTTTTGGAGGCAGAGTTCAAGAGACCCAGTACTTC.

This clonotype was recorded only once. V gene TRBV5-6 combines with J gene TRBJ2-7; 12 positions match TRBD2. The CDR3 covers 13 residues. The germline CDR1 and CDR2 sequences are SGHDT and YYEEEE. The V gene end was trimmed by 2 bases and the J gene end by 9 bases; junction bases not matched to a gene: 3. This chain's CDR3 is CASSFGLAGSQYF. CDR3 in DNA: TGTGCCAGCAGCTTCGGACTAGCGGGGTCGCAGTACTTC.

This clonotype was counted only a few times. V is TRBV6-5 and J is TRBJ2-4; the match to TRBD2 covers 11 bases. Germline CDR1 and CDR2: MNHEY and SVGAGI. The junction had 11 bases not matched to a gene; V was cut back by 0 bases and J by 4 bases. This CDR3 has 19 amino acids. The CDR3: CASSYSISLPSGGKNIQYF. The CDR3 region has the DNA TGTGCCAGCAGTTACTCGATAAGTCTCCCTAGCGGGGGGAAAAACATTCAGTACTTC.

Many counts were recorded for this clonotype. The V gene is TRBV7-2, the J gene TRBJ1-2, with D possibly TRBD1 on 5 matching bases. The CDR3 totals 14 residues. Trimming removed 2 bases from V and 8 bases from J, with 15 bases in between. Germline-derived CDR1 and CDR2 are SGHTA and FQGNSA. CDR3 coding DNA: TGTGCCAGCAGCTTAAGTCAGGGAAGGAAAGGCTACACCTTC. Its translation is CASSLSQGRKGYTF.

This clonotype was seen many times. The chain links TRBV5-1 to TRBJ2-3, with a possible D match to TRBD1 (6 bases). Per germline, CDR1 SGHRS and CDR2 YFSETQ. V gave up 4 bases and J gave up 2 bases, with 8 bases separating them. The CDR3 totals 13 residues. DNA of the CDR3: TGCGCCAGCAGCGACAGGATCACAGATACGCAGTATTTT. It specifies CASSDRITDTQYF.

This chain's CDR3 is CASSTRPQHF. The CDR3 DNA follows: TGTGCCAGCAGCACCCGCCCCCAGCATTTT. This chain uses TRBV9 with TRBJ1-5, with D unresolved. The CDR3 contains 10 residues. Germline V gene lookup returns CDR1 SGDLS and CDR2 YYNGEE. Between the trimmed V and J ends, which lost 4 bases and 10 bases, there was a span of 6 bases.

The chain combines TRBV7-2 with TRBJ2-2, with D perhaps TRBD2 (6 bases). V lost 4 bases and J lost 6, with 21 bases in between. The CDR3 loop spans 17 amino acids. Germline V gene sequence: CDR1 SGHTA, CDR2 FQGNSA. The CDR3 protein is CASSSAKGSGWAGELFF. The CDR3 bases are TGTGCCAGCAGCTCCGCCAAGGGTAGCGGTTGGGCCGGGGAGCTGTTTTTT.

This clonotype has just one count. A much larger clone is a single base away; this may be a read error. CDR3 sequence: CASSLKGASQETQYF. In DNA form, the CDR3 reads TGTGCCAGCAGTTTAAAAGGGGCGTCTCAAGAGACCCAGTACTTC. The J gene is TRBJ2-5, the V gene TRBV12-3 or TRBV12-4, with D possibly TRBD1 on 5 matching bases. Trimming took off 2 bases at V and 2 bases at J, with 12 bases between the two ends. CDR3 size: 15 residues.

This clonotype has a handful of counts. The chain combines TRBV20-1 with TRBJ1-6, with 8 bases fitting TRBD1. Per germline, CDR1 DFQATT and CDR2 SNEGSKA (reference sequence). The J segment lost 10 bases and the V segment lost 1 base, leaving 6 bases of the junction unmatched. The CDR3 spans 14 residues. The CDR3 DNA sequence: TGCAGTGCTAGAGGGGCAGGGGGCAACTCACCCCTCCACTTT. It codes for CSARGAGGNSPLHF.

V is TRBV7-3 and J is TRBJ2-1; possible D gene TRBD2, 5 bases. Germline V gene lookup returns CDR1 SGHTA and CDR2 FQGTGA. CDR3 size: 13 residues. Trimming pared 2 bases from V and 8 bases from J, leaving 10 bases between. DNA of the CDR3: TGTGCCAGCAGCTTACTAGCAGGCGATGAGCAGTTCTTC. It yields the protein CASSLLAGDEQFF.

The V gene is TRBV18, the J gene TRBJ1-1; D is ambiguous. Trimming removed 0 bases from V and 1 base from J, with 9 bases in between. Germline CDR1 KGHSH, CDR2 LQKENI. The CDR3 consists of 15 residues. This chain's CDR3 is CASSPPAGRNTEAFF. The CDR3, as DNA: TGTGCCAGCTCACCACCCGCAGGAAGGAACACTGAAGCTTTCTTT. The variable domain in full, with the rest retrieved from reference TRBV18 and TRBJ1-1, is NAGVMQNPRHLVRRRGQEARLRCSPMKGHSHVYWYRQLPEEGLKFMVYLQKENIIDESGMPKERFSAEFPKEGPSILRIQQVVRGDSAAYFCASSPPAGRNTEAFFGQGTRLTVV.

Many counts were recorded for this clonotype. For the CDR3, the DNA is TGCAGTGCTAGAGATACTAGCGGGGTCCAAGAGACCCAGTACTTC. This translates into CSARDTSGVQETQYF. The V call is TRBV20-1, the J call TRBJ2-5; TRBD2 matches at 10 bases. CDR3 size: 15 residues. CDR1 is DFQATT, CDR2 SNEGSKA, per germline (reference sequence). V lost 0 bases, J lost 1 base, and 2 bases stayed unmatched.

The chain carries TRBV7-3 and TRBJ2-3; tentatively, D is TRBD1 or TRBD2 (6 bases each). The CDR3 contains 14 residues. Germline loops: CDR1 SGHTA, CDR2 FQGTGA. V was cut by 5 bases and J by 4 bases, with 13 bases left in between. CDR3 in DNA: TGTGCCAGCAGCCGGGGGCTTAAGGCAGATACGCAGTATTTT. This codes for CASSRGLKADTQYF.

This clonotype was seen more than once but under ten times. CDR3 protein: CASSLEGPRLGYTF. The CDR3 DNA reads TGCGCCAGCAGCTTGGAGGGGCCACGTTTGGGCTACACCTTC. The chain is built from TRBV5-1 and TRBJ1-2; a possible D gene is TRBD1 (5 bases). CDR1 is SGHRS, CDR2 YFSETQ, per germline. V was trimmed by 0 bases and J by 8 bases, leaving 14 bases between them. This CDR3 region has 14 residues.

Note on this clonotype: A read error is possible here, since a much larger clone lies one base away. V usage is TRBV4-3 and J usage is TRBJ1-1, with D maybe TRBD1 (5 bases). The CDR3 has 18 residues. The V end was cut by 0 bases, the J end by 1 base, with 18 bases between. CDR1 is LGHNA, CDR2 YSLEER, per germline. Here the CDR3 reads CASSQDIGVIGANTEAFF. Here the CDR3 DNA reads TGCGCCAGCAGCCAAGATATTGGGGTCATCGGGGCGAACACTGAAGCTTTCTTT.

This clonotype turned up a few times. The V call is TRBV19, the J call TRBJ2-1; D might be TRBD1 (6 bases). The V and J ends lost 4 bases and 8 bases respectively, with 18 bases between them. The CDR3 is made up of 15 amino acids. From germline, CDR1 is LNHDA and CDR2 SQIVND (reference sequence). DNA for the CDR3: TGTGCCAGTAGTAGACTCGGGACACTAGACCATGAGCAGTTCTTC. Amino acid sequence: CASSRLGTLDHEQFF.

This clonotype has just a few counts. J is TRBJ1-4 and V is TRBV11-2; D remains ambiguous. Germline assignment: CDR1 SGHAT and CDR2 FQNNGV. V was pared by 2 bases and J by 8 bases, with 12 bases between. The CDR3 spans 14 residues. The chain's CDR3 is CASSLSNLGEKLFF. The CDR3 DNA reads TGTGCCAGCAGCTTATCCAACCTCGGCGAAAAACTGTTTTTT.

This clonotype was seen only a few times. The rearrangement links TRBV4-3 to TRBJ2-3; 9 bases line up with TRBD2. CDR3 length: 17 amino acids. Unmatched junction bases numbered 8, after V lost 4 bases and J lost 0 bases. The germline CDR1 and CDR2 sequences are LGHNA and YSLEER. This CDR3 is CASSRTSGLTSTDTQYF. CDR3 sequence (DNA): TGCGCCAGCAGCCGCACTAGCGGGTTAACTAGCACAGATACGCAGTATTTT.

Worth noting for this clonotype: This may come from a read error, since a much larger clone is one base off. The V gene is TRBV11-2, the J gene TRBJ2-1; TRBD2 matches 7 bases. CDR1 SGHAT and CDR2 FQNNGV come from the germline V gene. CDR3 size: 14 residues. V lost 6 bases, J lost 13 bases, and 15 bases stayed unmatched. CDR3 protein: CASRPGVAGETQFF. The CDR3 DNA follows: TGTGCCAGCAGACCGGGGGTAGCGGGTGAGACCCAGTTCTTC.

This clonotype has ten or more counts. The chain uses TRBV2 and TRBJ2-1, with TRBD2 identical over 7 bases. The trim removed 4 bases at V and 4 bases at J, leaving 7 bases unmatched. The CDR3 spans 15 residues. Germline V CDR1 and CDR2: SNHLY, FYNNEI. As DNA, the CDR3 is TGTGCCAGCAGTGGGACTAGGAGTCGGTACAATGAGCAGTTCTTC. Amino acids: CASSGTRSRYNEQFF. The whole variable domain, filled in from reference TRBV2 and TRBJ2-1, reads EPEVTQTPSHQVTQMGQEVILRCVPISNHLYFYWYRQILGQKVEFLVSFYNNEISEKSEIFDDQFSVERPDGSNFTLKIRSTKLEDSAMYFCASSGTRSRYNEQFFGPGTRLTVL.

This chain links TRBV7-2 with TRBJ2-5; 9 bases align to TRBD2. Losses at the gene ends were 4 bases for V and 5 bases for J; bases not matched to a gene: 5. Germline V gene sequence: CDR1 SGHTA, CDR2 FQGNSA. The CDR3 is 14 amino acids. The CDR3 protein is CASSWGTSRETQYF. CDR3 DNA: TGTGCCAGCAGCTGGGGGACTAGCCGTGAGACCCAGTACTTC.

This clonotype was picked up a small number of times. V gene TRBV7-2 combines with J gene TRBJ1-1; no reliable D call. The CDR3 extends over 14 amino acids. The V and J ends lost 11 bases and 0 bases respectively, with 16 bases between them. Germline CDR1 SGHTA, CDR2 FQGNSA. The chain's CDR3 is CASEATGVNTEAFF. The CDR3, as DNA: TGTGCCTCGGAGGCCACGGGCGTGAACACTGAAGCTTTCTTT.

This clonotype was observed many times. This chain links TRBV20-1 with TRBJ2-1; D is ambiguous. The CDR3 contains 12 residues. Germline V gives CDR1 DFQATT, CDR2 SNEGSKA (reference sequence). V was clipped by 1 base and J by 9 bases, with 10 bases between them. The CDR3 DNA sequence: TGCAGTGCTAGAGTAGGTACGAGTGAGCAGTTCTTC. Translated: CSARVGTSEQFF.

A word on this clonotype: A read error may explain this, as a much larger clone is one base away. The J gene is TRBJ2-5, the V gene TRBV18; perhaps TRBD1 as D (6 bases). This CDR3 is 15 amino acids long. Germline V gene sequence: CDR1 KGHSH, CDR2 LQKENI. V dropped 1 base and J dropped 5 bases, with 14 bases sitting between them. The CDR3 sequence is CASSPHRATTETQYF. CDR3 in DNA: TGTGCCAGCTCACCACACAGGGCTACGACGGAGACCCAGTACTTC.

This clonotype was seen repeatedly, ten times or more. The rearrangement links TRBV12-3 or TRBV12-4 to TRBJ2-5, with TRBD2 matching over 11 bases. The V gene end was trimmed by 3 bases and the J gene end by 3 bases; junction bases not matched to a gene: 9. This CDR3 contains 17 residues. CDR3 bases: TGTGCCAGCAGTTTCGGCTATAGCGGGGGGGCGGAAGAGACCCAGTACTTC. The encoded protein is CASSFGYSGGAEETQYF.